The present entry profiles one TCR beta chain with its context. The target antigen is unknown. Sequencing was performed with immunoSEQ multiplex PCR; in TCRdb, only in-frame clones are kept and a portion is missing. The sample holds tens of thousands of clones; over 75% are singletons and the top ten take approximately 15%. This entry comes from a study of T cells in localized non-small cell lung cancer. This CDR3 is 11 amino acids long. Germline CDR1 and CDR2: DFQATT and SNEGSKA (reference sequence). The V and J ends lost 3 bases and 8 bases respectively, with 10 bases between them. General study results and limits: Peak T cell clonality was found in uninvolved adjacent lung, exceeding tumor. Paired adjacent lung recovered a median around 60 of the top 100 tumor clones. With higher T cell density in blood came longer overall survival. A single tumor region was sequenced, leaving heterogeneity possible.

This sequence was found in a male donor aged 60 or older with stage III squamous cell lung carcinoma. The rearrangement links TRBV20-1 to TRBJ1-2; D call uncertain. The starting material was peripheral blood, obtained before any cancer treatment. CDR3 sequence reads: CSARGIQGYTF. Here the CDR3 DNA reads TGCAGTGCTAGGGGCATTCAAGGCTACACCTTC.